This TCR beta chain derives from a study of T cell responses to AZD1222 COVID-19 vaccine. Findings of the study overall: Every sample of the repertoires postdated the peak T cell response. The sample set comprised mostly white British donors with more females, and clonal diversity was possibly underestimated. Spike regions recognized by vaccine-associated CD4 TCRs spanned the protein, led by 160-218 and 743-854.

CDR1 and CDR2 from the germline V gene are MGHDK and SYGVNS. Deletions cut 5 bases from V and 4 bases from J, with 12 bases between. CDR3 length: 14 residues. The table came from immunoSEQ multiplex PCR; TCRdb's copy has only in-frame clones and leaves some out. Of 99,000 or so clones listed, around 91% are singletons. This clone is medium-sized in the sample. Its matching antigen is unknown. The rearrangement joins TRBV25-1 to TRBJ2-1; weak D call: TRBD1 (6 bases). The origin of this receptor is an adult in good health. The specimen comprised peripheral blood, sampled on day 0 of AZD1222 vaccination. The CDR3 DNA reads as TGTGCCAGCAGTCTACAGGGAGTTTACAATGAGCAGTTCTTC. Amino acid sequence: CASSLQGVYNEQFF.